Listed below are T cell receptor beta chains from one sample, sequenced in a study of T-cell reconstitution after alpha-beta-depleted transplantation in children. TCRdb analysed the PCR reads with MiXCR anew, one entry per CDR3 protein. The sample yields 450,000 to 700,000 distinct CDR3 sequences, 27% seen once. The source was PBMCs, collected before TCRalphabeta/CD19-depleted stem cell transplant. Every receptor here comes from a boy younger than two with Wiskott-Aldrich syndrome, due to receive a stem cell transplant. Each CDR3 is given with its conserved first and last residue. Fields, in order: J gene, clone size, CDR3 length, D gene, V gene, CDR3 protein, CDR3 DNA. A D gene is named only where the DNA matches it firmly. Clone size is not always given. Where it is, it says once, few, many or a class for expanded clones.

TRBJ2-1 | NA | 18 | TRBD1 | TRBV5-1 | CASSSLVSGTGSKREQFF | TGCGCCAGCAGCTCGCTAGTTTCCGGGACAGGGAGTAAAAGGGAGCAGTTCTTC
TRBJ2-5 | NA | 16 | NA | TRBV4-1 | CASSRVPGRRQETQYF | TGCGCCAGCAGCCGCGTTCCGGGACGGAGGCAAGAGACCCAGTACTTC
TRBJ1-6 | NA | 16 | TRBD1 | TRBV28 | CASSFTGQGWNSPLHF | TGTGCCAGCAGTTTCACGGGACAGGGGTGGAACTCACCCCTCCACTTT
TRBJ2-2 | NA | 13 | NA | TRBV10-3 | CAISEVLYRELFF | TGTGCCATCAGTGAGGTCCTGTACCGGGAGCTGTTTTTT
TRBJ2-7 | once | 13 | NA | TRBV6-1 | CASHGDRSYEQYF | TGTGCCAGTCATGGTGACCGCTCCTACGAGCAGTACTTC
TRBJ2-1 | NA | 14 | TRBD1 | TRBV7-9 | CASRTGQGSNEQFF | TGTGCCAGCAGAACGGGACAGGGCTCAAATGAGCAGTTCTTC
TRBJ1-1 | few | 16 | TRBD1 | TRBV10-3 | CAISESRAGQGTEAFF | TGTGCCATCAGTGAGTCGAGAGCCGGACAGGGCACTGAAGCTTTCTTT
TRBJ1-4 | NA | 16 | TRBD1 | TRBV11-2 | CASSNDRTGRSEKLFF | TGTGCCAGCAGCAACGATAGGACAGGGAGGAGTGAAAAACTGTTTTTT
TRBJ2-1 | few | 12 | NA | TRBV29-1 | CSAGGQYNEQFF | TGCAGCGCAGGAGGACAGTACAATGAGCAGTTCTTC
TRBJ2-2 | few | 15 | NA | TRBV4-1 | CASSQEGRLGGELFF | TGCGCCAGCAGCCAAGAAGGAAGGTTGGGCGGGGAGCTGTTTTTT
TRBJ2-7 | NA | 14 | TRBD2 | TRBV5-1 | CASSFIAGAYEQYF | TGCGCCAGCAGCTTCATAGCGGGGGCCTACGAGCAGTACTTC
TRBJ2-7 | NA | 14 | NA | TRBV20-1 | CSAVRDPSSYEQYF | TGCAGTGCTGTCCGGGACCCCAGCTCCTACGAGCAGTACTTC
TRBJ2-1 | NA | 15 | TRBD2 | TRBV10-3 | CAISESLAGANEQFF | TGTGCCATCAGTGAGTCCCTAGCGGGAGCCAATGAGCAGTTCTTC
TRBJ2-7 | NA | 16 | NA | TRBV12-5 | CASGTSRHTLTYEQYF | TGTGCTAGTGGGACTAGTCGGCATACTTTGACCTACGAGCAGTACTTC
TRBJ2-4 | few | 15 | NA | TRBV7-9 | CATGTGHGAKNIQYF | TGTGCCACCGGTACAGGTCACGGGGCCAAAAACATTCAGTACTTC
TRBJ1-5 | few | 19 | TRBD1 | TRBV5-4 | CASSLAETGVGRSNQPQHF | TGTGCCAGCAGCTTGGCAGAGACAGGGGTGGGTAGGAGCAATCAGCCCCAGCATTTT